This is a list of T cell receptor beta chains from one sample in a study of blood T cell repertoires in COVID-19. Clones were sequenced by immunoSEQ multiplex PCR, and TCRdb holds only the in-frame ones, with some missing. Among about 210,000 clones listed, 70% to 85% were seen once. The sequencing input was peripheral blood. The origin of the receptors is a man in his fifties with active or convalescent COVID-19. The CDR3 runs from the conserved cysteine through the conserved F or W. A D gene is named only where the DNA matches it firmly. Not all rows give a size; the values are once, few, many and, for expanded clones, a class.

cdr3_nt: TGTGCCAGCAGCTTACAGGCTGGTCAGCCCCAGCATTTT
cdr3_aa: CASSLQAGQPQHF
v_call: TRBV7-3
clone_size: .
d_call: .
j_call: TRBJ1-5

cdr3_nt: TGTGCCAGCAGCTTAGGAAGGCAGGCTAACTATGGCTACACCTTC
cdr3_aa: CASSLGRQANYGYTF
v_call: TRBV7-3
clone_size: .
d_call: .
j_call: TRBJ1-2

cdr3_nt: TGTGCCAGCAGTCCCCTAGGACGGGGACTGATCTATGGCTACACCTTC
cdr3_aa: CASSPLGRGLIYGYTF
v_call: TRBV28
clone_size: few
d_call: .
j_call: TRBJ1-2

cdr3_nt: TGCGCCAGCGCGGAGGCTAGCGGGATAAAGACCCAGTACTTC
cdr3_aa: CASAEASGIKTQYF
v_call: TRBV5-1
clone_size: .
d_call: TRBD2
j_call: TRBJ2-5

cdr3_nt: TGTGCCAGCAGCCTCCTCGCCCAGGGTGGAGATACGCAGTATTTT
cdr3_aa: CASSLLAQGGDTQYF
v_call: TRBV7-2
clone_size: .
d_call: .
j_call: TRBJ2-3

cdr3_nt: TGTGCCAGCAGCTTAAGGCCGAACACTGAAGCTTTCTTT
cdr3_aa: CASSLRPNTEAFF
v_call: TRBV7-3
clone_size: .
d_call: .
j_call: TRBJ1-1

cdr3_nt: TGTGCCAGCTCACCACGGGGCAGCGGGGGGGCTGGAGGTGAGCAGTTCTTC
cdr3_aa: CASSPRGSGGAGGEQFF
v_call: TRBV18
clone_size: .
d_call: TRBD2
j_call: TRBJ2-1

cdr3_nt: TGCGCCAGCAGCCAGTGGGACTTTGGGGAGACCCAGTACTTC
cdr3_aa: CASSQWDFGETQYF
v_call: TRBV5-1
clone_size: .
d_call: .
j_call: TRBJ2-5

cdr3_nt: TGCAGCGTTAGCACCGGGACAGGGGGCTATGGCTACACCTTC
cdr3_aa: CSVSTGTGGYGYTF
v_call: TRBV29-1
clone_size: .
d_call: TRBD1
j_call: TRBJ1-2

cdr3_nt: TGTGCCAGCAGTGATCAGGGCGCAGGGCCCCAGCATTTT
cdr3_aa: CASSDQGAGPQHF
v_call: TRBV2
clone_size: .
d_call: .
j_call: TRBJ1-5

cdr3_nt: TGTGCCAGCACACGCCAGGTCGCAGGCGGGGAGCTGTTTTTT
cdr3_aa: CASTRQVAGGELFF
v_call: TRBV7-2
clone_size: .
d_call: .
j_call: TRBJ2-2

cdr3_nt: TGTGCCAGCAGCTTGGGGGCGCTTAACACTGAAGCTTTCTTT
cdr3_aa: CASSLGALNTEAFF
v_call: TRBV5-6
clone_size: .
d_call: .
j_call: TRBJ1-1

cdr3_nt: TGTGCCAGCAGCAACGGACAGGGGAGGAGCAATCAGCCCCAGCATTTT
cdr3_aa: CASSNGQGRSNQPQHF
v_call: TRBV21-1
clone_size: .
d_call: .
j_call: TRBJ1-5

cdr3_nt: TGTGCCAGCAGTGCCATAGCGGGAGGTCAGGAAGAGCAGTACTTC
cdr3_aa: CASSAIAGGQEEQYF
v_call: TRBV5-6
clone_size: .
d_call: TRBD2
j_call: TRBJ2-7

cdr3_nt: TGTGCCAGCAGACAGACAGGGGACGCCAAAAACATTCAGTACTTC
cdr3_aa: CASRQTGDAKNIQYF
v_call: TRBV2
clone_size: .
d_call: TRBD1
j_call: TRBJ2-4

cdr3_nt: TGTGCCAGCAGTTTTGACAGGGCGAACACTGAAGCTTTCTTT
cdr3_aa: CASSFDRANTEAFF
v_call: TRBV28
clone_size: .
d_call: TRBD1
j_call: TRBJ1-1

cdr3_nt: TGTGCCAGCAGCGCGCAGGGTGGCAATCAGCCCCAGCATTTT
cdr3_aa: CASSAQGGNQPQHF
v_call: TRBV5-4
clone_size: .
d_call: .
j_call: TRBJ1-5

cdr3_nt: TGTGCCAGCCTAGCCGGGACAGGGGATTACGAGCAGTACTTC
cdr3_aa: CASLAGTGDYEQYF
v_call: TRBV28
clone_size: .
d_call: TRBD1
j_call: TRBJ2-7

cdr3_nt: TGCGCCAGCAGTGAGTGGACAGGGGACAATCAGCCCCAGCATTTT
cdr3_aa: CASSEWTGDNQPQHF
v_call: TRBV10-2
clone_size: .
d_call: TRBD1
j_call: TRBJ1-5

cdr3_nt: TGTGCCAGCAGTTACTTCCTAGCGGGAGTGAATGAGCAGTTCTTC
cdr3_aa: CASSYFLAGVNEQFF
v_call: TRBV6-2/TRBV6-3
clone_size: .
d_call: TRBD2
j_call: TRBJ2-1

cdr3_nt: TGTGCCAGCAGCAAGGACAGGGGGAAAGATACGCAGTATTTT
cdr3_aa: CASSKDRGKDTQYF
v_call: TRBV7-8
clone_size: .
d_call: TRBD1
j_call: TRBJ2-3

cdr3_nt: TGTGCCAGCAGCCCAAGGGTTCCCCGTTTACTAGTTGCTGGAAACACCATATATTTT
cdr3_aa: CASSPRVPRLLVAGNTIYF
v_call: TRBV9
clone_size: .
d_call: .
j_call: TRBJ1-3

cdr3_nt: TGTGCCAGCAGCTTAAGAGGGGAGGCGGGAAACCGCAATGAGCAGTTCTTC
cdr3_aa: CASSLRGEAGNRNEQFF
v_call: TRBV7-3
clone_size: .
d_call: .
j_call: TRBJ2-1

cdr3_nt: TGTGCCAGCAGGACCGGGGGCGGGAGTTCGTATGAGCAGTTCTTC
cdr3_aa: CASRTGGGSSYEQFF
v_call: TRBV28
clone_size: .
d_call: .
j_call: TRBJ2-1

cdr3_nt: TGTGCCAGCAGCTTGGGGGGCAGGGGGCAGACTGAAGCTTTCTTT
cdr3_aa: CASSLGGRGQTEAFF
v_call: TRBV5-4
clone_size: .
d_call: TRBD1
j_call: TRBJ1-1

cdr3_nt: TGTGCCAGCAGCCTGGGGGGGACAGGGGGAAACTATGGCTACACCTTC
cdr3_aa: CASSLGGTGGNYGYTF
v_call: TRBV28
clone_size: .
d_call: TRBD1
j_call: TRBJ1-2

cdr3_nt: TGTGCCAGCATTAAACTAGCGGGGGGGCTTGAGCAGTTCTTC
cdr3_aa: CASIKLAGGLEQFF
v_call: TRBV6-5
clone_size: .
d_call: TRBD2
j_call: TRBJ2-1

cdr3_nt: TGTGCCAGTAAGGACAGGGGTTACACTGAAGCTTTCTTT
cdr3_aa: CASKDRGYTEAFF
v_call: TRBV19
clone_size: few
d_call: TRBD1
j_call: TRBJ1-1

cdr3_nt: TGTGCCAGCAGCGTAGGTGCTAGCGGGCAAGAGACCCAGTACTTC
cdr3_aa: CASSVGASGQETQYF
v_call: TRBV9
clone_size: once
d_call: TRBD2
j_call: TRBJ2-5

cdr3_nt: TGCGCCAGCAGCCAAGATGCGGGGAGGGGCACTGAAGCTTTCTTT
cdr3_aa: CASSQDAGRGTEAFF
v_call: TRBV4-3
clone_size: .
d_call: .
j_call: TRBJ1-1

cdr3_nt: TGTGCCAGCAGCCGGCCCGGGGGCACAGATACGCAGTATTTT
cdr3_aa: CASSRPGGTDTQYF
v_call: TRBV7-2
clone_size: .
d_call: .
j_call: TRBJ2-3

cdr3_nt: TGTGCCAGCAGGCTCGGGACAGGGAACCTTAACACCGGGGAGCTGTTTTTT
cdr3_aa: CASRLGTGNLNTGELFF
v_call: TRBV5-5
clone_size: .
d_call: TRBD1
j_call: TRBJ2-2

cdr3_nt: TGTGCCAGCAGCCAGGACTGGAACACTGAAGCTTTCTTT
cdr3_aa: CASSQDWNTEAFF
v_call: TRBV5-4
clone_size: .
d_call: .
j_call: TRBJ1-1

cdr3_nt: TGTGCCAGCAGCCGGGGGGGCGACAATGAGCAGTTCTTC
cdr3_aa: CASSRGGDNEQFF
v_call: TRBV11-3
clone_size: .
d_call: TRBD2
j_call: TRBJ2-1

cdr3_nt: TGTGCCAGCAGCACGGACAGGGAGTGGGCCGGGGAGCTGTTTTTT
cdr3_aa: CASSTDREWAGELFF
v_call: TRBV7-2
clone_size: .
d_call: TRBD1
j_call: TRBJ2-2

cdr3_nt: TGTGCCACCTCCTTCACCCAGGATGGTGTGGAGTACTTC
cdr3_aa: CATSFTQDGVEYF
v_call: TRBV6-5
clone_size: .
d_call: .
j_call: TRBJ2-7

cdr3_nt: TGTGCCAGCAGTTTTCGGGGGACAGAGGCTTTCTTT
cdr3_aa: CASSFRGTEAFF
v_call: TRBV12-3/TRBV12-4
clone_size: .
d_call: TRBD1
j_call: TRBJ1-1